A selection of T cell receptor beta chains follows, all from one sample in a study of regulatory T cells in long-lasting Graves disease. From the multiplex PCR reads, TCRdb called clonotypes with MiXCR, one entry per CDR3 protein. Among over 450,000 distinct CDR3 sequences listed, around a fifth were seen once. The specimen was peripheral blood mononuclear cells (PBMCs), collected when the disease was refractory, from a patient treated with antithyroid drugs. These receptors were collected from a female donor with Graves disease. Each CDR3 is given with its conserved first and last residue. A D gene is named only where the DNA matches it firmly. Some rows mark clone size as missing; the rest say once, few, many or name a class of expanded clone.

D	size	J	V	DNA	CDR3
TRBD1	many	TRBJ1-2	TRBV28	TGTGCCAGCAGTTTAGGACAGGGCCAAGGCTACACCTTC	CASSLGQGQGYTF
TRBD1	few	TRBJ2-7	TRBV4-1	TGCGCCAGCAGCTACCGGGACAGTCAGGTTTACGAGCAGTACTTC	CASSYRDSQVYEQYF
NA	once	TRBJ2-2	TRBV4-2	TGTGCCAGCAGCCCGACAATGACGAACACCGGGGAGCTGTTTTTT	CASSPTMTNTGELFF
NA	many	TRBJ1-5	TRBV20-1	TGCAGTGCTAGAGACGGAAATAGCAATCAGCCCCAGCATTTT	CSARDGNSNQPQHF
TRBD1	few	TRBJ2-2	TRBV12-3/TRBV12-4	TGTGCCAGCAGGCAGACTCGTGACAGGGGGACCGGGGAGCTGTTTTTT	CASRQTRDRGTGELFF
NA	many	TRBJ1-5	TRBV20-1	TGCAGTGCTATACAGGGTCAACAGCCCCAGCATTTT	CSAIQGQQPQHF
NA	many	TRBJ2-2	TRBV2	TGTGCCAGCAGAGGGAGGGGGGAAACCGGGGAGCTGTTTTTT	CASRGRGETGELFF
TRBD2	many	TRBJ2-7	TRBV11-3	TGTGCCAGCAGCTTAGCCCCAGCTAGCGGGAGTTACGAGCAGTACTTC	CASSLAPASGSYEQYF
NA	few	TRBJ2-5	TRBV13	TGTGCCAGCAGCGCTAACAGAGGAGAGACCCAGTACTTC	CASSANRGETQYF
TRBD1	many	TRBJ2-7	TRBV11-2	TGTGCCAGCAGTCCAGCCCCGGGACAGGGGAGGTACGAGCAGTACTTC	CASSPAPGQGRYEQYF
NA	few	TRBJ1-1	TRBV30	TGTGCCTGGAGTCCCAGCGGGAACACTGAAGCTTTCTTT	CAWSPSGNTEAFF
TRBD1	few	TRBJ2-2	TRBV19	TGTGCCACCTCGGACAGGGTTACCGGGGAGCTGTTTTTT	CATSDRVTGELFF
NA	NA	TRBJ2-7	TRBV20-1	TGCAGTGCTAGAGGAGGGGAGGAGCTCTCCTACGAGCAGTACTTC	CSARGGEELSYEQYF
TRBD1	many	TRBJ1-5	TRBV6-1	TGTGCCAGCAGTGGACAGGGGCCCGGTCAGCCCCAGCATTTT	CASSGQGPGQPQHF
TRBD2	many	TRBJ2-5	TRBV20-1	TGCAGTGCTGTTACTAGCGGGACAGAAGGGACCCAGTACTTC	CSAVTSGTEGTQYF
NA	many	TRBJ2-7	TRBV28	TGTGCCAGCAGCTCTATCGCCGGCTTGTACGAGCAGTACTTC	CASSSIAGLYEQYF
TRBD2	NA	TRBJ2-5	TRBV9	TGTGCCAGCAGCGTAGGGGGACTAGCGGGAGAAGAGACCCAGTACTTC	CASSVGGLAGEETQYF
NA	NA	TRBJ2-2	TRBV7-9	TGTGCCAGCAGCTTAATGGGCCAAACCGGGGAGCTGTTTTTT	CASSLMGQTGELFF
NA	NA	TRBJ2-1	TRBV27	TGTGCCAGCAGCCCCAAGAGCGGCCCTATATACAATGAGCAGTTCTTC	CASSPKSGPIYNEQFF
NA	NA	TRBJ1-3	TRBV7-9	TGTGCCAGCAGCCCCTCAGGGCGGGGGCCTGCCTCTGGAAACACCATATATTTT	CASSPSGRGPASGNTIYF
NA	few	TRBJ1-2	TRBV7-2	TGTGCCAGCAACTCAGTGGGTAGCGGCTACACCTTC	CASNSVGSGYTF
NA	many	TRBJ1-4	TRBV20-1	TGCAGTGCTAGACAGGCAACTAATGAAAAACTGTTTTTT	CSARQATNEKLFF
TRBD1	many	TRBJ1-1	TRBV12-3/TRBV12-4	TGTGCCAGCAGTCCCAGTGTTCCGGGACAGGGGCCCGGGGACACTGAAGCTTTCTTT	CASSPSVPGQGPGDTEAFF
TRBD1	few	TRBJ2-7	TRBV5-1	TGCGCCAGCAGCTCGATGCTGGGACAGGACGGACTCGGGGGTCTCACCTACGAGCAGTACTTC	CASSSMLGQDGLGGLTYEQYF
NA	many	TRBJ2-5	TRBV11-2	TGTGCCAGCAGCTTAGGGGTCACTAAACAAGAGACCCAGTACTTC	CASSLGVTKQETQYF
NA	few	TRBJ2-7	TRBV15	TGTGCCACCAGCAGCCCCGACAGAACAAGTTACGAGCAGTACTTC	CATSSPDRTSYEQYF
TRBD1	many	TRBJ1-4	TRBV5-1	TGCGCCAGCAGCTCGGACGGGACAGATGAAAAACTGTTTTTT	CASSSDGTDEKLFF
NA	few	TRBJ1-1	TRBV2	TGTGCCAGCGGTGAATTTGGTCCGATGAACACTGAAGCTTTCTTT	CASGEFGPMNTEAFF
NA	few	TRBJ2-7	TRBV28	TGTGCCAGCAGTGGCGGGCGCCAGCCCTACGAGCAGTACTTC	CASSGGRQPYEQYF
NA	NA	TRBJ1-1	TRBV19	TGTGCCAGTAGTATAGGGGGGGGAAGTACTGAAGCTTTCTTT	CASSIGGGSTEAFF
NA	many	TRBJ1-1	TRBV28	TGTGCCAGCAGTTTCCGAGGGTGGAACACTGAAGCTTTCTTT	CASSFRGWNTEAFF
NA	many	TRBJ1-1	TRBV20-1	TGCAGTGCTAGGCGGGCAATGAACACTGAAGCTTTCTTT	CSARRAMNTEAFF
NA	many	TRBJ2-5	TRBV2	TGTGCCAGCGGGGAAGAGACCCAGTACTTC	CASGEETQYF
NA	many	TRBJ1-5	TRBV28	TGTGCAGCAAAAAGGGATCGCCAGCCCCAGCATTTT	CAAKRDRQPQHF
NA	NA	TRBJ2-3	TRBV19	TGTGCCACCTCGACTAGTGATAGCCCCAGCGATACGCAGTATTTT	CATSTSDSPSDTQYF
NA	few	TRBJ1-2	TRBV20-1	TGCAGTGCTAGAGATAAAAGGGGTCCTAACTATGGCTACACCTTC	CSARDKRGPNYGYTF
NA	many	TRBJ1-2	TRBV6-1	TGTGCCAGCAGCCCGACAGCAGTGTATGGCTACACCTTC	CASSPTAVYGYTF
NA	NA	TRBJ2-2	TRBV19	TGTGCCAGTAGCTGGAGGGGTTGGACCGGGGAGCTGTTTTTT	CASSWRGWTGELFF
NA	NA	TRBJ2-7	TRBV6-1	TGTGCCAGCAGTGACCCGGTGGCCTACGAGCAGTACTTC	CASSDPVAYEQYF
NA	many	TRBJ1-4	TRBV12-3/TRBV12-4	TGTGCCAGCAGTCCCACCGTCTCAACTAATGAAAAACTGTTTTTT	CASSPTVSTNEKLFF
TRBD1	many	TRBJ1-6	TRBV27	TGTGCCAGCAGTTGGGAGGGGGCCTCTTATAATTCACCCCTCCACTTT	CASSWEGASYNSPLHF
NA	NA	TRBJ1-5	TRBV7-9	TGTGCCAGCAGCTCAGAAGGGGACAGCAATCAGCCCCAGCATTTT	CASSSEGDSNQPQHF
NA	few	TRBJ2-7	TRBV5-1	TGCGCCAGCAGCTTGGCCGTAAACAGGGTGGACGAGCAGTACTTC	CASSLAVNRVDEQYF
NA	many	TRBJ2-2	TRBV12-3/TRBV12-4	TGTGCCAGCAGTTTATGGGGATACTCCAGGGATTGGACCGGGGAGCTGTTTTTT	CASSLWGYSRDWTGELFF
NA	NA	TRBJ1-4	TRBV30	TGTGCCTGGAGTCGTACTCGGGGGGGTACTAATGAAAAACTGTTTTTT	CAWSRTRGGTNEKLFF
NA	many	TRBJ1-1	TRBV6-1	TGTGCCAGCAGTGTTAACGGTGAAACGGCTTTCTTT	CASSVNGETAFF
NA	NA	TRBJ2-1	TRBV12-3/TRBV12-4	TGTGCCAGCAGTTCTTGGATCGATGAGCAGTTCTTC	CASSSWIDEQFF
NA	many	TRBJ1-6	TRBV6-2/TRBV6-3	TGTGCCAGCAGTTACGAAGGACCGGGGAGGACCTATAATTCACCCCTCCACTTT	CASSYEGPGRTYNSPLHF
TRBD2	few	TRBJ2-1	TRBV2	TGTGCCAGCAGTGCGAGCGGGAACTCCTACAATGAGCAGTTCTTC	CASSASGNSYNEQFF
TRBD2	NA	TRBJ2-1	TRBV11-1	TGTGCCAGCAGCTTCCTGGGACTAGCGGCAAACTCTGAGCAGTTCTTC	CASSFLGLAANSEQFF
TRBD1	many	TRBJ2-5	TRBV20-1	TGCAGTGCTAAGGACGGGACAGAGATACAAGAGACCCAGTACTTC	CSAKDGTEIQETQYF
TRBD1	many	TRBJ1-2	TRBV7-9	TGTGCCAGCAGCACCTCCGGGACAGGGGTTACTGGCTACACCTTC	CASSTSGTGVTGYTF